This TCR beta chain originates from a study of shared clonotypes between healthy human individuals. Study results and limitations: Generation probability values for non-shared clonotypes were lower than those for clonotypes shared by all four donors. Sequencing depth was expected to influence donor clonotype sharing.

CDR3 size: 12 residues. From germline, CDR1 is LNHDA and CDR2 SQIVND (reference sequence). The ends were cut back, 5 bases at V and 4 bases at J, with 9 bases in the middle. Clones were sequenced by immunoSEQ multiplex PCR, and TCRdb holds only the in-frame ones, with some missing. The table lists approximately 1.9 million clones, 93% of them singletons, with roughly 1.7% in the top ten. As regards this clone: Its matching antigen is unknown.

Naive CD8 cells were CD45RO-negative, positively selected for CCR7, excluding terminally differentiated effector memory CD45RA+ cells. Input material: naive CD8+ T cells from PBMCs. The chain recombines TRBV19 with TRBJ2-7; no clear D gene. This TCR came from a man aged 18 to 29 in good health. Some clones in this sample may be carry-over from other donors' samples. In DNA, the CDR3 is TGTGCCAGTAGTCAGCAGGAATACGAGCAGTACTTC. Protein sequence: CASSQQEYEQYF.